Here is one T cell receptor (beta chain) with its context. The sample belongs to a study of quantifying T cell responses using KT2 cells. As for the study in general: RNA was reverse transcribed with TCR alpha and beta constant-region primers.

The CDR3 sequence is 10 residues long. An oligo carrying a UMI was ligated to the cDNA 3' end. First-round PCR used roughly 4 cycles and beta primers RC1.1 and RC1.2 covering TRBC1 and TRBC2. In TCRdb, the UMI-ligation and nested PCR reads were re-called with MiXCR into one record per CDR3 protein. The sample records around 56,000 distinct CDR3 sequences, around an eighth being singletons. The sequence derives from a human donor. The chain is built from TRBV21-1 and TRBJ1-5. TRBV21-1 is termed a pseudogene. The sample comprised PBMCs spiked with cells of the T cell clone KT2. The CDR3 protein is CASREEPQHF. CDR3 DNA sequence: TGTGCCAGCAGGGAGGAGCCCCAGCATTTT.